Each of the 7 T cell receptor beta chains below was sequenced from the same sample in a study of blood T cells in healthy people across ages. A second PCR, run for about 7 to 11 cycles, used a sample-barcoded 5' primer plus a J-beta primer mix. TCRdb ran MiXCR on the 5' RACE reads and lists one entry per CDR3 protein. The table includes around 1,100,000 distinct CDR3 sequences, 30% to 40% detected once. The sample taken for sequencing was blood. The receptors here all came from a man aged 18 to 35 in good health.

The chain carries TRBV20-1 and TRBJ2-5; 9 nucleotides align to TRBD2. The CDR3 length is 19 residues. Per germline, CDR1 DFQATT and CDR2 SNEGSKA (reference sequence). J lost 1 base, V lost 0 bases, and 15 bases had no gene match. The DNA of the CDR3 is TGCAGTGCTAGAGATCGGTATTCTAGCGGGGATGCTTCCCAAGAGACCCAGTACTTC. Its protein is CSARDRYSSGDASQETQYF.

This clonotype was observed a handful of times. V is TRBV5-1 and J is TRBJ2-5, with D unresolved. From germline, CDR1 is SGHRS and CDR2 YFSETQ. The CDR3 sequence is 14 residues long. V was pared by 0 bases and J by 11 bases, with 17 bases between. CDR3 region: CASSLERLYNEQYF. The CDR3 DNA reads as TGCGCCAGCAGCTTGGAGAGACTCTACAATGAGCAGTACTTC.

The sample holds a few counts of this clonotype. The chain has TRBV6-6 and TRBJ1-2; TRBD1 aligns across 7 bases. The CDR3 runs to 16 residues. J gave up 4 bases and V 5 bases, and 13 bases lay outside the gene matches. From germline, CDR1 is MNHNY and CDR2 SVGAGI (reference sequence). CDR3 sequence reads: CASSPASGTEAYGYTF. CDR3 nucleotides: TGTGCCAGCAGTCCCGCATCCGGGACAGAGGCCTATGGCTACACCTTC.

V usage is TRBV2 and J usage is TRBJ1-5; 7 nucleotides agree with TRBD1. The length of the CDR3 is 14 residues. The germline V gene has CDR1 SNHLY and CDR2 FYNNEI. With 8 bases clipped from V and 3 bases from J, the junction kept 7 bases outside the gene matches. The CDR3 nucleotides read TGTGCCAGCGCTCCGGGACAGACCAATCAGCCCCAGCATTTT. It is translated as CASAPGQTNQPQHF.

The chain combines TRBV29-1 with TRBJ1-2; TRBD1 might be the D (5 bases). V was pared by 1 base and J by 3 bases, with 15 bases between. From germline, CDR1 is SQVTM and CDR2 ANQGSEA. The CDR3 covers 15 residues. DNA for the CDR3: TGCAGCGTTGAAGTCCCAGGGAGTAAGGACTATGGCTACACCTTC. It codes for CSVEVPGSKDYGYTF.

This clonotype was seen just once. The chain carries TRBV18 and TRBJ1-2; 7 bases align to TRBD1. Unmatched junction bases numbered 11, after V lost 1 base and J lost 0 bases. Germline V gene sequence: CDR1 KGHSH, CDR2 LQKENI. The CDR3 loop spans 18 amino acids. The CDR3 spells CASSPQGGRKPSNYGYTF. CDR3 DNA: TGTGCCAGCTCACCACAAGGGGGCAGGAAACCTTCTAACTATGGCTACACCTTC.

This clonotype was counted only a few times. The chain joins TRBV19 to TRBJ2-6; a possible D gene is TRBD2 (6 bases). The CDR3 runs 15 residues. With 7 bases removed from V and 1 base from J, the gap between germline ends came to 11 bases. Germline values: CDR1 LNHDA, CDR2 SQIVND (reference sequence). The CDR3: CASKEGNSGANVLTF. DNA of the CDR3: TGTGCCAGTAAGGAGGGAAATTCTGGGGCCAACGTCCTGACTTTC.